This TCR beta chain stems from a study of blood T cell repertoires in COVID-19. Generated by immunoSEQ multiplex PCR, the TCRdb table keeps only in-frame clones and is missing some. This sample has roughly 27,000 clones, with approximately 87% found just once. Germline lookup yields CDR1 KGHSH and CDR2 LQKENI. The CDR3 spans 14 residues. V was pared by 3 bases and J by 3 bases, with 5 bases of the junction left unmatched. This receptor was obtained from a human donor in a cohort sampled during active COVID-19. Sequencing was carried out using peripheral blood. The chain links TRBV18 to TRBJ2-7; 7 positions match TRBD1. This chain's CDR3 is CASSPDGTVYEQYF. The CDR3, as DNA: TGTGCCAGCTCACCGGACGGGACAGTCTACGAGCAGTACTTC.